The 8 T cell receptor beta chains listed next were all sequenced from one sample in a study of blood T cell repertoires in COVID-19. Here immunoSEQ multiplex PCR was the method, and the copy in TCRdb shows in-frame clones only, minus some. The sample records 65,000 to 90,000 clones, 70% to 85% being singletons. What was sequenced was peripheral blood. The receptor source for this set is a woman aged 55 to 70 with acute or convalescent COVID-19.

CDR3 region: CASSERGRDSSYSNQPQHF. In DNA form, the CDR3 reads TGTGCCAGCAGCGAGCGAGGCCGGGACAGCTCCTATAGCAATCAGCCCCAGCATTTT. The chain links TRBV9 to TRBJ1-5; 7 bases line up with TRBD1. Germline assignment: CDR1 SGDLS and CDR2 YYNGEE. The CDR3 has 19 amino acids. V gave up 3 bases and J gave up 0 bases; unmatched junction bases: 15. Full variable domain (missing parts from reference TRBV9 and TRBJ1-5): DSGVTQTPKHLITATGQRVTLRCSPRSGDLSVYWYQQSLDQGLQFLIQYYNGEERAKGNILERFSAQQFPDLHSELNLSSLELGDSALYFCASSERGRDSSYSNQPQHFGDGTRLSIL.

The sample holds a few counts of this clone. Written as DNA, the CDR3 is TGTGCCAGCAGTGACGTATTTTGGGAGGGAGAGCAGTACTTC. It specifies CASSDVFWEGEQYF. This chain joins TRBV2 and TRBJ2-7; 7 nucleotides align to TRBD2. This CDR3 region has 14 residues. V shed 3 bases and J 7 bases; nucleotides not matched to a gene: 9. Germline-derived CDR1 and CDR2 are SNHLY and FYNNEI.

V is TRBV5-1 and J is TRBJ2-7, with 10 bases fitting TRBD2. Germline lookup yields CDR1 SGHRS and CDR2 YFSETQ. Trimming removed 4 bases from V and 0 bases from J; junction bases left unmatched: 7. The CDR3 runs to 16 residues. The CDR3 spells CASSPTLAGNSYEQYF. The DNA of the CDR3 is TGCGCCAGCAGCCCTACACTAGCGGGAAACTCCTACGAGCAGTACTTC. The full variable domain, in which reference TRBV5-1 and TRBJ2-7 provide the parts outside the CDR3, is KAGVTQTPRYLIKTRGQQVTLSCSPISGHRSVSWYQQTPGQGLQFLFEYFSETQRNKGNFPGRFSGRQFSNSRSEMNVSTLELGDSALYLCASSPTLAGNSYEQYFGPGTRLTVT.

This clone was picked up a small number of times. The rearrangement uses TRBV18 and TRBJ1-1; D is unclear. CDR3 size: 13 residues. V lost 6 bases, J lost 4 bases, and 12 bases lay in between. Germline assignment: CDR1 KGHSH and CDR2 LQKENI. CDR3 nucleotide sequence: TGTGCCAGCTCTCCGGGTCGGGGCACTGAAGCTTTCTTT. It is translated as CASSPGRGTEAFF.

The V gene is TRBV2, the J gene TRBJ2-7; 8 bases are shared with TRBD1. With V trimmed by 3 bases and J by 3 bases, 7 bases remained unmatched. Germline CDR1 and CDR2: SNHLY and FYNNEI. This CDR3 comprises 15 residues. The CDR3 sequence: CASSEPGGAIYEQYF. Written as DNA, the CDR3 is TGTGCCAGCAGTGAGCCAGGGGGCGCGATCTACGAGCAGTACTTC.

This rearrangement joins TRBV9 to TRBJ1-3; 9 nucleotides line up with TRBD1. CDR1 is SGDLS and CDR2 is YYNGEE in the germline V gene. The CDR3 loop spans 16 amino acids. J was trimmed by 3 bases and V by 3 bases; bases with no gene match: 7. CDR3 sequence reads: CASSALTTGGGNTIYF. The CDR3 DNA is TGTGCCAGCAGCGCCTTAACGACAGGGGGTGGAAACACCATATATTTT.

This clone was counted between two and nine times. The V gene is TRBV5-6, the J gene TRBJ1-2; D remains ambiguous. V was clipped by 2 bases and J by 8 bases, with 7 bases between them. CDR3 length: 11 residues. Looked up from germline, CDR1 is SGHDT and CDR2 is YYEEEE. The DNA of the CDR3 is TGTGCCAGCAGCTTTGGCGGAGGCTACACCTTC. Its protein is CASSFGGGYTF.

The V call is TRBV25-1, the J call TRBJ1-5; D not certain. The V gene's germline CDR1 is MGHDK and CDR2 SYGVNS. The germline V and J ends were trimmed by 6 bases and 3 bases, with 9 bases remaining between them. The CDR3 spans 13 residues. For the CDR3, the DNA is TGTGCCAGCAGAGACGGGGACAATCAGCCCCAGCATTTT. This encodes CASRDGDNQPQHF.